Shown below are 20 T cell receptor beta chains from a single sample sequenced in a study of OX40 agonist ivuxolimab in advanced cancers. Only in-frame clones appear in the TCRdb table, and some are missing; sequencing was by immunoSEQ multiplex PCR. The repertoire holds approximately 15,000 clones, with just under 85% as singletons. Source: CD4+ or CD8+ T cells sorted from blood, taken in a trial of the OX40 agonist ivuxolimab. The receptors were sampled from an adult with an advanced solid tumor such as melanoma, head and neck, liver or kidney cancer.

The chain recombines TRBV7-8 with TRBJ2-7; 12 bases line up with TRBD2. J was trimmed by 0 bases and V by 5 bases; bases with no gene match: 17. CDR3 size: 20 residues. The germline CDR1 and CDR2 sequences are SGHVS and FQNEAQ. In DNA form, the CDR3 reads TGTGCCAGCAGCACTACCCCGACTAGCGGGGGAGATAAGAGCTCCTACGAGCAGTACTTC. Residues: CASSTTPTSGGDKSSYEQYF.

This chain joins TRBV19 and TRBJ2-5, with D perhaps TRBD1 or TRBD2 (5 bases each). The CDR3 runs 13 residues. The V gene's germline CDR1 is LNHDA and CDR2 SQIVND (reference sequence). V lost 7 bases, J lost 0 bases, and 9 bases lay in between. The DNA of the CDR3 is TGTGCCAGTATGGGGGAGTACCAAGAGACCCAGTACTTC. Protein: CASMGEYQETQYF.

The chain employs TRBV14 and TRBJ1-1; D call uncertain. This CDR3 spans 15 amino acids. The V gene lost 2 bases and the J gene lost 0 bases, with 10 bases spanning the gap. The germline gives CDR1 SGHDN, CDR2 FVKESK. Written as DNA, the CDR3 is TGTGCCAGCAGCCAAACAAGAGACATGAACACTGAAGCTTTCTTT. This encodes CASSQTRDMNTEAFF.

CDR3 amino acids: CASMDLGYEQYF. DNA for the CDR3: TGCGCCAGCATGGACCTCGGCTACGAGCAGTACTTC. The chain couples TRBV10-2 to TRBJ2-7, with D unresolved. Germline CDR1 WSHSY, CDR2 SAAADI. V lost 7 bases, J lost 3 bases, and 10 bases lay in between. The CDR3 loop spans 12 amino acids.

The chain is built from TRBV15 and TRBJ2-7; D uncertain. Germline V gives CDR1 LNHNV, CDR2 YYDKDF (reference sequence). Deletions cut 2 bases from V and 0 bases from J, with 8 bases between. The CDR3 consists of 14 residues. The CDR3 here is CATSRNPNSYEQYF. The CDR3 bases are TGTGCCACCAGCAGAAACCCAAACTCCTACGAGCAGTACTTC.

The genes are TRBV4-3 and TRBJ2-7; TRBD1 aligns across 9 bases. Looked up from germline, CDR1 is LGHNA and CDR2 is YSLEER. This CDR3 has 15 amino acids. With V trimmed by 2 bases and J by 0 bases, 2 bases remained unmatched. CDR3 protein: CASSQTTGGSYEQYF. CDR3 in DNA: TGCGCCAGCAGCCAAACGACAGGGGGCTCCTACGAGCAGTACTTC.

The chain joins TRBV19 to TRBJ2-1; 7 bases match TRBD2. The CDR3 has 13 residues. Germline-derived CDR1 and CDR2 are LNHDA and SQIVND (reference sequence). With 4 bases clipped from V and 6 bases from J, the junction kept 3 bases outside the gene matches. The DNA of the CDR3 is TGTGCCAGTAGTAGCGGGGGACGCAATGAGCAGTTCTTC. Its translation: CASSSGGRNEQFF.

V and J are TRBV10-3 and TRBJ2-1; perhaps TRBD1 as D (5 bases). The germline V gene has CDR1 ENHRY and CDR2 SYGVKD. The V end lost 3 bases, the J end lost 0 bases, and 15 bases lay between the germline ends. This CDR3 comprises 17 residues. CDR3 sequence (DNA): TGTGCCATCAGTGAAGGGGAAGGGCAGAGCTCCTACAATGAGCAGTTCTTC. Amino acids: CAISEGEGQSSYNEQFF.

The chain uses TRBV7-8 and TRBJ1-2; tentatively, D is TRBD1 (6 bases). V shed 4 bases and J shed 6 bases, with 15 bases lying between them. This CDR3 has 14 amino acids. The germline gives CDR1 SGHVS, CDR2 FQNEAQ. CDR3 nucleotides: TGTGCCAGCAGCTCTGGGGACATACCACATGGCTACACCTTC. Amino acids: CASSSGDIPHGYTF.

J is TRBJ2-7 and V is TRBV2; tentatively, D is TRBD2 (5 bases). Looked up from germline, CDR1 is SNHLY and CDR2 is FYNNEI. The CDR3 runs to 13 residues. V was cut by 5 bases and J by 7 bases, with 15 bases left in between. The CDR3 DNA is TGTGCCAGCAGTCCGACCCTAGCAGGTGAGCAGTACTTC. Its protein product is CASSPTLAGEQYF.

This chain joins TRBV6-5 and TRBJ1-2; 8 bases are a match to TRBD1. Germline V CDR1 and CDR2: MNHEY, SVGAGI. This CDR3 is built from 14 residues. J was trimmed by 2 bases and V by 8 bases; bases with no gene match: 7. CDR3 amino acids: CASGQGANNYGYTF. The CDR3 nucleotides are TGTGCCAGCGGCCAGGGGGCAAACAACTATGGCTACACCTTC.

This clone was detected once. The chain links TRBV27 to TRBJ1-4; D might be TRBD1 (6 bases). CDR3 size: 14 residues. Per germline, CDR1 MNHEY and CDR2 SMNVEV (reference sequence). V was clipped by 2 bases and J by 5 bases, with 9 bases between them. The CDR3 loop reads CASSLGGANEKLFF. DNA for the CDR3: TGTGCCAGCAGTTTAGGGGGGGCCAATGAAAAACTGTTTTTT.

The chain employs TRBV5-4 and TRBJ2-1, with D uncertain. This CDR3 spans 12 amino acids. The germline gives CDR1 SGHNT, CDR2 YYREEE (reference sequence). The germline V and J ends were trimmed by 4 bases and 9 bases, with 11 bases remaining between them. Here the CDR3 reads CASSLGGSEQFF. As DNA, the CDR3 is TGTGCCAGCAGCCTCGGCGGCAGTGAGCAGTTCTTC.

In its sample, this clone was seen once. J is TRBJ2-2 and V is TRBV9; either TRBD1 or TRBD2 may supply D (5 bases each). The CDR3 covers 15 residues. V lost 3 bases and J 5 bases, leaving 14 bases between the germline ends. Looked up from germline, CDR1 is SGDLS and CDR2 is YYNGEE. CDR3 region: CASSAQGWETGELFF. The CDR3, as DNA: TGTGCCAGCAGCGCCCAGGGATGGGAGACCGGGGAGCTGTTTTTT.

V and J are TRBV28 and TRBJ1-1, with no clear D. Trimming cost V 5 bases and J 0 bases, with 13 bases left between them. Looked up from germline, CDR1 is MDHEN and CDR2 is SYDVKM. The CDR3 loop spans 15 amino acids. CDR3 sequence (DNA): TGTGCCAGCAGTCCCCTAGGCAGCATGAACACTGAAGCTTTCTTT. This gives the protein CASSPLGSMNTEAFF.

By share, this clone counts as medium-sized. J is TRBJ2-3 and V is TRBV7-9; 12 nucleotides align to TRBD2. Germline V gene data show CDR1 as SEHNR and CDR2 as FQNEAQ (reference sequence). The CDR3 spans 15 residues. V was clipped by 5 bases and J by 6 bases; unmatched bases: 6. This CDR3 reads CASSRLAGAGDTQYF. In nucleotides, the CDR3 is TGTGCCAGCAGCCGACTAGCGGGGGCGGGGGATACGCAGTATTTT.

This rearrangement joins TRBV28 to TRBJ2-2, with D perhaps matching TRBD2 (6 bases). The CDR3 runs to 15 residues. Trimming left V 4 bases short and J 4 bases short, with 13 bases between. From germline, CDR1 is MDHEN and CDR2 SYDVKM. This CDR3 reads CASSYRGLSTGELFF. DNA of the CDR3: TGTGCCAGCAGTTATCGGGGACTTAGCACCGGGGAGCTGTTTTTT.

The rearrangement links TRBV10-3 to TRBJ1-1, with D unclear. Germline lookup yields CDR1 ENHRY and CDR2 SYGVKD. This CDR3 spans 14 amino acids. Trimming removed 10 bases at V and 1 base at J, with 16 bases between. CDR3 in DNA: TGTGCCACCGAGGAGACGCCGGGGAACACTGAAGCTTTCTTT. Protein: CATEETPGNTEAFF.

V gene TRBV27 combines with J gene TRBJ2-3; 12 bases map to TRBD2. CDR1 and CDR2 from the germline V gene are MNHEY and SMNVEV (reference sequence). The CDR3 covers 14 residues. V lost 4 bases to trimming and J lost 4 bases; unmatched junction nucleotides: 0. The CDR3 DNA follows: TGTGCCAGCAGTTCTAGCGGGGGGGCAGATACGCAGTATTTT. Translated: CASSSSGGADTQYF.

CDR3 loop: CASSAGVQPSTDTQYF. Written as DNA, the CDR3 is TGTGCCAGCAGCGCCGGTGTTCAACCAAGCACAGATACGCAGTATTTT. J is TRBJ2-3 and V is TRBV9; no reliable D call. Germline CDR1 SGDLS, CDR2 YYNGEE. V lost 3 bases, J lost 0 bases, and 14 bases lay in between. The CDR3 contains 16 residues. Complete variable domain (other parts from reference TRBV9 and TRBJ2-3): DSGVTQTPKHLITATGQRVTLRCSPRSGDLSVYWYQQSLDQGLQFLIQYYNGEERAKGNILERFSAQQFPDLHSELNLSSLELGDSALYFCASSAGVQPSTDTQYFGPGTRLTVL.